Sequencing of this T cell receptor beta chain was carried out in a study of cytomegalovirus exposure and HLA in healthy donors. Study at large: Findings of an earlier analysis included some 120 million unique TCR beta sequences from roughly 180 million T cells. Within an early data release were around 87 million unique TCRs drawn from HLA-typed donors. General study results and limits: In a later analysis, donors in an Asian-associated ancestry cluster reportedly had fewer N-insertions in productive TCRs than the cohort mean. One variant, a missense change in DCLRE1C, was linked in a later analysis to TCR beta V- and J-gene trimming.

Remarks on this clone: Its antigen is as yet unknown.

This CDR3 region has 12 residues. The germline V gene has CDR1 SEHNR and CDR2 FQNEAQ (reference sequence). Trimming cost V 5 bases and J 1 base, with 5 bases left between them. The PCR made use of 60 Vbeta and 13 Jbeta primers. Data came from immunoSEQ multiplex PCR; TCRdb stores just in-frame clones and leaves some out. Here the sample spans 200,000 to 250,000 clones, roughly 80% being singletons. The chain uses TRBV7-9 and TRBJ1-2; D uncertain. The clonotype comes from a woman in her twenties or thirties in good health and CMV-seronegative. The sequenced material came from PBMCs. The CDR3 region has the DNA TGTGCCAGCAGCCAGGTTAACTATGGCTACACCTTC. This codes for CASSQVNYGYTF.